This passage covers 2 T cell receptor beta chains from one sample sequenced in a study of PD-L1 blockade in urothelial cancer. Measured with immunoSEQ multiplex PCR; TCRdb has only the in-frame clones, and not every one. There are about 100,000 clones in the sample; approximately 85% occur only once, and 2% to 2.5% lies in the top ten. Sequencing used PBMCs, obtained around atezolizumab (anti-PD-L1) treatment. The receptors stem from a man aged 50 or older with urothelial cancer.

This chain uses TRBV5-3 with TRBJ1-6; 8 bases match TRBD1. TRBV5-3 is sorted into the ORF group, with uncertain function. This CDR3 region has 15 residues. With V trimmed by 1 base and J by 7 bases, 4 bases remained unmatched. CDR3 DNA: TGTGCCAGAAGCTTGCTGGGACAGGAAAATTCACCCCTCCACTTT. This sequence encodes CARSLLGQENSPLHF.

This clone has a single count. The chain joins TRBV27 to TRBJ2-7; D may be TRBD1 (7 bases). The CDR3 loop spans 17 amino acids. Trimming took off 5 bases at V and 2 bases at J, with 22 bases between the two ends. Germline V CDR1 and CDR2: MNHEY, SMNVEV (reference sequence). The CDR3 DNA reads as TGTGCCAGCAGTCCCTCCCCGGCGGAGGGGGCCGCCTACGAGCAGTACTTC. Protein product: CASSPSPAEGAAYEQYF.